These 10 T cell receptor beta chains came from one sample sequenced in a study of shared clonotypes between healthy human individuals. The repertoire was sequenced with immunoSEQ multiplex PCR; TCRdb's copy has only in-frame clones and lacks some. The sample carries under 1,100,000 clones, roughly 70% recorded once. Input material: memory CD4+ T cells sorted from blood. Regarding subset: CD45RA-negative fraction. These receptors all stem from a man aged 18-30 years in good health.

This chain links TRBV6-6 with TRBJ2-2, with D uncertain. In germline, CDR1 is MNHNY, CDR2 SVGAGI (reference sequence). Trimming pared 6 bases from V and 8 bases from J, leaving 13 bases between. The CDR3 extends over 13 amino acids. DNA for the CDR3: TGTGCCAGCAGCATAGAAGGTTGGGGGGAGCTGTTTTTT. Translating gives CASSIEGWGELFF.

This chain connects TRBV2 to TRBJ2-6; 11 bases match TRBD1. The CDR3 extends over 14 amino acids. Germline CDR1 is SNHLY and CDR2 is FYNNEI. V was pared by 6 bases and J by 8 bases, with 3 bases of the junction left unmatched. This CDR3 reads CASRGTGGSNVLTF. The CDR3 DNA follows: TGTGCCAGCAGGGGGACAGGGGGGTCCAACGTCCTGACTTTC.

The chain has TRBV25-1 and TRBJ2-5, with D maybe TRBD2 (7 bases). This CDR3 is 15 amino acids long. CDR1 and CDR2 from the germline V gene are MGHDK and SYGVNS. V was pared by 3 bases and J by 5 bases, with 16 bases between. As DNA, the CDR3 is TGTGCCAGCAGTGAGGGGGGGCGTATTACGGAGACCCAGTACTTC. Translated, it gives CASSEGGRITETQYF.

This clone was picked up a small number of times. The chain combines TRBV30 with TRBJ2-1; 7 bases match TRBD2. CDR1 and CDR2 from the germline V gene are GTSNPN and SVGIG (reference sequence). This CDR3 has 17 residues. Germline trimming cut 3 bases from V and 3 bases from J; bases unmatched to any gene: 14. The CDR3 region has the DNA TGTGCCTGGAGCGGGCTAGCGGACATCGGTTACTACAATGAGCAGTTCTTC. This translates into CAWSGLADIGYYNEQFF.

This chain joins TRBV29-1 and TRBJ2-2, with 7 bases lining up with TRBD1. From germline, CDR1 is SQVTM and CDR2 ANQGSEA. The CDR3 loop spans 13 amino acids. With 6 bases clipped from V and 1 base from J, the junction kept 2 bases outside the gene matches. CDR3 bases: TGCAGCGTCGGACAGGAGAACACCGGGGAGCTGTTTTTT. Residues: CSVGQENTGELFF.

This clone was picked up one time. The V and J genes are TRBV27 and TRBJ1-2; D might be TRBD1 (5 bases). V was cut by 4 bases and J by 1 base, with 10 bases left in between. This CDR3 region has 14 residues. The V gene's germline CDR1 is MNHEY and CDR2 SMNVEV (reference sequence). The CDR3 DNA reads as TGTGCCAGCAGTTACTCGGGGCTTAACTATGGCTACACCTTC. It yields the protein CASSYSGLNYGYTF.

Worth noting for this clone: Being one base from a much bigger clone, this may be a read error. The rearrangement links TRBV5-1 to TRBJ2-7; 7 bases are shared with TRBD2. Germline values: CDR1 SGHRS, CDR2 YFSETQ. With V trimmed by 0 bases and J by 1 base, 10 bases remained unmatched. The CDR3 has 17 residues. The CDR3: CASSLARAGGMSYEQYF. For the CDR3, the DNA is TGCGCCAGCAGCTTGGCGCGGGCCGGGGGGATGTCCTACGAGCAGTACTTC. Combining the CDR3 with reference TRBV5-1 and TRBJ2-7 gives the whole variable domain KAGVTQTPRYLIKTRGQQVTLSCSPISGHRSVSWYQQTPGQGLQFLFEYFSETQRNKGNFPGRFSGRQFSNSRSEMNVSTLELGDSALYLCASSLARAGGMSYEQYFGPGTRLTVT.

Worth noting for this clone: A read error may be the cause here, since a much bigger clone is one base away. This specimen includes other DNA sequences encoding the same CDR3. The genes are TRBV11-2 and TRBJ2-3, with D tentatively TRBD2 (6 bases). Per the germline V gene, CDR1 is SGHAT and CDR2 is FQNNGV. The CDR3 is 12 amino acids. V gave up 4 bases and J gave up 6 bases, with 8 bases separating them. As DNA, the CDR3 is TGTGCCAGCAGCTCCCGGGGGGATACGCAGTATTTT. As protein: CASSSRGDTQYF. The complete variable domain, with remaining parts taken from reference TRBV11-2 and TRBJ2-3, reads EAGVAQSPRYKIIEKRQSVAFWCNPISGHATLYWYQQILGQGPKLLIQFQNNGVVDDSQLPKDRFSAERLKGVDSTLKIQPAKLEDSAVYLCASSSRGDTQYFGPGTRLTVL.

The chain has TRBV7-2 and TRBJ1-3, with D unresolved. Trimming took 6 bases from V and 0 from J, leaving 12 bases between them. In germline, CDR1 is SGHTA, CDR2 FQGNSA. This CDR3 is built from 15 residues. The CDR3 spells CASSPYRVSGNTIYF. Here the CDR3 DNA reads TGTGCCAGCAGTCCCTACAGAGTCTCTGGAAACACCATATATTTT.

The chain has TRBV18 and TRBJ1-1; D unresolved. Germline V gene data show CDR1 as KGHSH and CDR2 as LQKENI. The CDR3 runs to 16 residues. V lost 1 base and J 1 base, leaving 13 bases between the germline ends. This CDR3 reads CASSPLPRVTNTEAFF. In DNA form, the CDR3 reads TGTGCCAGCTCACCACTTCCCCGGGTGACGAACACTGAAGCTTTCTTT.